This T cell receptor beta chain was retrieved from a study of T cell responses to AZD1222 COVID-19 vaccine. Repertoires were generated with immunoSEQ multiplex PCR, while TCRdb's copy carries only in-frame clones and drops some. This table has roughly 150,000 clones, roughly nine tenths appearing once. The source material was peripheral blood, sampled 28 days after the second AZD1222 dose. The TCR sequence derives from an adult who received the AZD1222 COVID-19 vaccine.

CDR3 sequence: CASSEALSPQHF. For the CDR3, the DNA is TGTGCCAGCAGCGAGGCCCTATCGCCCCAGCATTTT. The chain is built from TRBV6-2 or TRBV6-3 and TRBJ1-5; D gene unclear. This CDR3 contains 12 residues. V dropped 6 bases and J dropped 9 bases, with 12 bases sitting between them. The germline V gene encodes CDR1 MNHEY and CDR2 SVGEGT.